The 9 T cell receptor beta chains in this list originate from one sample, sequenced in a study of massively parallel sequencing of T cell beta chains (dated by TCRdb to between 2009 and 2010). The method behind the library was 5' RACE. Sequencing relied on an Illumina Genome Analyzer II. Using fastp at Q25 and MiXCR, TCRdb reprocessed the public reads and kept productive beta chains. Merged by CDR3 protein, the rows form single entries marked with the most common genes and DNA. In all, the sample holds 4,300 or so distinct CDR3 sequences, and approximately 40% of those were seen once. Together, the top ten hold less than 3% of the sample. The sequenced sample was commercial RNA from peripheral blood pooled from many donors. These receptor sequences come from a pool of human donors in good health; the sample was commercial RNA pooled from many donors.

This clonotype was picked up one time. The gene calls are TRBV9 and TRBJ2-1; weak D call: TRBD1 (6 bases). The V and J ends lost 2 bases and 8 bases respectively, with 17 bases between them. The CDR3 spans 15 residues. Germline values: CDR1 SGDLS, CDR2 YYNGEE. CDR3 nucleotides: TGTGCCAGCAGCGTCCGGGACAAAAGGCGCGATGAGCAGTTCTTC. Its translation: CASSVRDKRRDEQFF. The whole variable domain, remainder taken from reference TRBV9 and TRBJ2-1, is DSGVTQTPKHLITATGQRVTLRCSPRSGDLSVYWYQQSLDQGLQFLIQYYNGEERAKGNILERFSAQQFPDLHSELNLSSLELGDSALYFCASSVRDKRRDEQFFGPGTRLTVL.

The rearrangement joins TRBV20-1 to TRBJ1-1; 8 bases line up with TRBD1. CDR3 length: 12 residues. With V trimmed by 2 bases and J by 8 bases, 4 bases remained unmatched. Germline V gene sequence: CDR1 DFQATT, CDR2 SNEGSKA (reference sequence). The CDR3 bases are TGCAGTGCTAGACAGGGGGCAATAGAAGCTTTCTTT. Protein sequence: CSARQGAIEAFF.

This clonotype was detected only once. The chain recombines TRBV20-1 with TRBJ2-7, with D perhaps TRBD1 (5 bases). V lost 3 bases and J lost 0, with 9 bases in between. The CDR3 is made up of 13 amino acids. The germline CDR1 and CDR2 sequences are DFQATT and SNEGSKA (reference sequence). This chain's CDR3 is CSARGQSSYEQYV. CDR3 nucleotides: TGCAGTGCTAGGGGGCAGAGCTCCTACGAGCAGTACGTC.

V and J are TRBV5-1 and TRBJ2-7; perhaps TRBD1 as D (6 bases). The germline V gene has CDR1 SGHRS and CDR2 YFSETQ. The CDR3 spans 15 residues. Between the trimmed V and J ends, which lost 0 bases and 4 bases, there was a span of 14 bases. The CDR3 sequence is CASSLDGTREYEQYF. CDR3 sequence (DNA): TGCGCCAGCAGCTTGGACGGGACACGAGAATACGAGCAGTACTTC.

This clonotype appeared a few times. The J gene is TRBJ2-3, the V gene TRBV4-2, with D unresolved. Germline lookup yields CDR1 LGHNA and CDR2 YNFKEQ. V shed 1 base and J shed 4 bases, with 12 bases lying between them. There are 15 residues in the CDR3. CDR3 in DNA: TGTGCCAGCAGCCAAGTTGGTCCTACGGCAGATACGCAGTATTTT. Translated: CASSQVGPTADTQYF.

The chain joins TRBV9 to TRBJ1-1, with TRBD1 matching over 9 bases. This CDR3 is 14 amino acids long. V was pared by 3 bases and J by 4 bases, with 4 bases of the junction left unmatched. Germline V gives CDR1 SGDLS, CDR2 YYNGEE. The CDR3 loop reads CASSAGQGSTEAFF. CDR3 nucleotide sequence: TGTGCCAGCAGCGCGGGACAGGGATCCACTGAAGCTTTCTTT.

This chain joins TRBV6-2 or TRBV6-3 and TRBJ1-1; D is ambiguous. Per the germline V gene, CDR1 is MNHEY and CDR2 is SVGEGT. Trimming left V 10 bases short and J 1 base short, with 7 bases between. This CDR3 comprises 11 residues. The CDR3 coding sequence is TGTGCCACCGGTCGGAACACTGAAGCTTTCTTT. This sequence encodes CATGRNTEAFF.

The rearrangement joins TRBV4-2 to TRBJ1-2, with a weak D call TRBD1 (6 bases). The CDR3 is 13 residues long. V was pared by 4 bases and J by 6 bases, with 12 bases between. Germline V CDR1 and CDR2: LGHNA, YNFKEQ. CDR3 region: CASSLGHGDGYTF. CDR3 in DNA: TGTGCCAGCAGCCTGGGACATGGAGATGGCTACACCTTC.

The chain uses TRBV5-1 and TRBJ2-7, with D hard to call. The germline V gene encodes CDR1 SGHRS and CDR2 YFSETQ. Deletions cut 4 bases from V and 4 bases from J, with 12 bases between. This CDR3 contains 13 residues. Written as DNA, the CDR3 is TGCGCCAGCAGCGCGGACGGCTTTTACGAGCAGTACTTC. It is translated as CASSADGFYEQYF.